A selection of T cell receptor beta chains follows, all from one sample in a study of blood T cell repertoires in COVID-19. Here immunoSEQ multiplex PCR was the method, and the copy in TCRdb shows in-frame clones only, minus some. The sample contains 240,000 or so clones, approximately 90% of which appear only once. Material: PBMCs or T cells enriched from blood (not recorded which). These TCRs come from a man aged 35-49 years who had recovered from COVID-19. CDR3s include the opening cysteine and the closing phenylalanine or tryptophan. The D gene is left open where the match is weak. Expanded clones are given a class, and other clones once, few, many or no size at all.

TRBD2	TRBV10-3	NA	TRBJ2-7	CAISEPGTSGTSGEQYF	TGTGCCATCAGTGAGCCGGGGACTAGCGGGACCTCGGGCGAGCAGTACTTC
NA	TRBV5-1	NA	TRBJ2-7	CASSSGTGHEQYF	TGCGCCAGCAGCTCGGGCACAGGGCACGAGCAGTACTTC
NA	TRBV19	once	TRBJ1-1	CASSIRAGFAFDTEAFF	TGTGCCAGTAGTATAAGGGCAGGGTTCGCCTTCGACACTGAAGCTTTCTTT
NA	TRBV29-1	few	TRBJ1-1	CSVHRDMNTEAFF	TGCAGCGTGCACAGAGATATGAACACTGAAGCTTTCTTT
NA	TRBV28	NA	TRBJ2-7	CASSSDTHSYEQYF	TGTGCCAGCAGTTCAGACACCCACTCCTACGAGCAGTACTTC
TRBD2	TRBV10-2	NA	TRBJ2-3	CASSGGLAGKFTDTQYF	TGCGCCAGCAGTGGAGGGCTAGCGGGAAAGTTCACAGATACGCAGTATTTT
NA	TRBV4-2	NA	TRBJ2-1	CASSQGGEQFF	TGTGCCAGCAGCCAGGGCGGGGAGCAGTTCTTC
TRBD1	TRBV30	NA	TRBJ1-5	CAWSRGQGTFQPQHF	TGTGCCTGGAGTAGGGGACAGGGGACTTTTCAGCCCCAGCATTTT
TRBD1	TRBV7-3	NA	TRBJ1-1	CASSQTGGENTEAFF	TGTGCCAGCAGCCAGACAGGGGGGGAAAACACTGAAGCTTTCTTT
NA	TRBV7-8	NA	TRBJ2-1	CASTSAVTRNEQFF	TGTGCCAGCACCTCGGCGGTAACACGCAATGAGCAGTTCTTC
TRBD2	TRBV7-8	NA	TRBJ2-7	CASSLEDSSGGPRF	TGTGCCAGCAGCTTAGAAGATAGTAGCGGGGGGCCTCGGTTC
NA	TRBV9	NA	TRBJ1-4	CASSVEGGGTNEKLFF	TGTGCCAGCAGCGTAGAGGGCGGGGGAACAAATGAAAAACTGTTTTTT
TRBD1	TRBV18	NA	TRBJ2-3	CASSPSGTVRDTQYF	TGTGCCAGCTCACCATCGGGGACAGTGCGAGATACGCAGTATTTT
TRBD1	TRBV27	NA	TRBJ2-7	CASSPTGSPIEQYF	TGTGCCAGCAGCCCGACAGGGTCTCCAATCGAGCAGTACTTC
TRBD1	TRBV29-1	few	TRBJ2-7	CSATGTGYYEQYF	TGCAGCGCAACCGGGACAGGGTACTACGAGCAGTACTTC
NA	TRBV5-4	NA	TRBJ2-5	CASSSRDSAAETQYF	TGTGCCAGCAGCTCCCGAGACAGCGCCGCGGAGACCCAGTACTTC
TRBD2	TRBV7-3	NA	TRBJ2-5	CASSAGARETQYF	TGTGCCAGCTCAGCGGGAGCTAGAGAGACCCAGTACTTC
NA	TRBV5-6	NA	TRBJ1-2	CASSFAAPVYGYTF	TGTGCCAGCAGCTTCGCGGCCCCGGTCTATGGCTACACCTTC
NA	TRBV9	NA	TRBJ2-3	CASSVREPDTQYF	TGTGCCAGCAGCGTAAGGGAGCCAGATACGCAGTATTTT
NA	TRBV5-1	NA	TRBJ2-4	CASSLGQGGGLAKNIQYF	TGCGCCAGCAGCTTGGGACAGGGTGGGGGACTAGCCAAAAACATTCAGTACTTC
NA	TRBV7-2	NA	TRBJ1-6	CASSPILAPYNSPLHF	TGTGCCAGCAGCCCCATCTTAGCACCTTATAATTCACCCCTCCACTTT
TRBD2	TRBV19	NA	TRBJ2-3	CASSMGGSRGDTQYF	TGTGCCAGTAGTATGGGAGGGAGTCGGGGAGATACGCAGTATTTT
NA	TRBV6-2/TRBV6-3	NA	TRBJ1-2	CASSPQENYGYTF	TGTGCCAGCAGTCCACAGGAGAACTATGGCTACACCTTC
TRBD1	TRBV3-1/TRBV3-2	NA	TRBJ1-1	CASSQYRGTEAFF	TGTGCCAGCAGCCAGTACAGGGGGACTGAAGCTTTCTTT
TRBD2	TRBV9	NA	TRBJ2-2	CASSSRGASGRVHRSGELFF	TGTGCCAGCAGCTCACGCGGGGCTAGCGGGAGGGTCCACCGGTCCGGGGAGCTGTTTTTT
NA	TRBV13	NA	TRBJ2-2	CASSLESSGGSAGELFF	TGTGCCAGCAGCTTAGAGAGTAGCGGAGGATCGGCCGGGGAGCTGTTTTTT
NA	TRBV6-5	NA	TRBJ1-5	CASSIQGYQPQHF	TGTGCCAGCAGTATCCAGGGTTATCAGCCCCAGCATTTT
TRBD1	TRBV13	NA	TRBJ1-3	CASSRDRAWGNTIYF	TGTGCCAGCAGCCGAGACAGGGCCTGGGGAAACACCATATATTTT
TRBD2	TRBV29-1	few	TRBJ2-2	CSVTPGLATGELFF	TGCAGCGTTACGCCGGGACTAGCGACCGGGGAGCTGTTTTTT
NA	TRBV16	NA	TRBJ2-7	CASSQSRDTMSPNF	TGTGCCAGCAGCCAAAGCCGGGACACTATGTCCCCCAACTTC
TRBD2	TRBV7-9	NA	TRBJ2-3	CASSYPLAGPRDTQYF	TGTGCCAGCAGTTACCCGTTAGCGGGACCACGAGATACGCAGTATTTT